The rows below give T cell receptor beta chains drawn from one sample of a study of shared clonotypes between healthy human individuals. Only in-frame clones appear in the TCRdb table, and some are missing; sequencing was by immunoSEQ multiplex PCR. The table records about a million clones, 76% of them present only once. Sequences were obtained from memory CD4+ T cells sorted from blood. The receptors were gathered from a young man in good health. The CDR3 runs from the conserved cysteine through the conserved F or W. Clone size is shown for a subset of rows, as once, few, many or a class of expanded clone.

v_call	j_call	clone_size	cdr3_aa
TRBV5-1	TRBJ2-5	-	CASSLTSKGGTQYF
TRBV30	TRBJ2-7	-	CAWSEAGDPYEQYF
TRBV12-5	TRBJ1-3	-	CASGLVRVSGNTIYF
TRBV5-1	TRBJ1-2	-	CASSLPGVEYGYTF
TRBV5-1	TRBJ2-7	-	CASRLRQGGLSEQYF
TRBV27	TRBJ1-3	-	CASSLHGGNTIYF
TRBV5-1	TRBJ2-5	-	CASSRTGEETQYF
TRBV28	TRBJ1-6	-	CASSPPGQGTRPLHF
TRBV5-6	TRBJ2-3	many	CASSGLAGGPREDTQYF
TRBV19	TRBJ1-5	-	CASTRGQSNQPQHF
TRBV30	TRBJ2-1	-	CAWRQVHNEQFF
TRBV29-1	TRBJ1-3	-	CSVASGNTIYF
TRBV23-1	TRBJ2-6	-	CASSQGSGQDLSGANVLTF
TRBV30	TRBJ1-6	few	CAWSVGTSRPDRSPLHF
TRBV6-5	TRBJ2-3	-	CASSLTGDTQYF
TRBV27	TRBJ1-1	few	CASSLSTVRAAEAFF
TRBV9	TRBJ2-7	many	CASSVVWGSEQYF
TRBV7-7	TRBJ1-2	-	CASSLAPGAF
TRBV4-1	TRBJ2-1	-	CASSQAPGRNEQFF
TRBV2	TRBJ2-5	-	CASSEALRRTYQETQYF
TRBV6-6	TRBJ2-1	-	CASRSNNEQFF
TRBV10-3	TRBJ2-7	-	CAISPWTGRSYEQYF
TRBV9	TRBJ1-2	-	CASSPQGILSYGYTF
TRBV13	TRBJ2-1	many	CASSSSEGEQFF
TRBV5-8	TRBJ1-1	-	CASSLDGAGANTEAFF
TRBV4-2	TRBJ2-2	-	CASSLPGQGTGELFF
TRBV10-1	TRBJ1-2	-	CASSAGFELPYTF
TRBV19	TRBJ1-1	-	CASKAGDRGSTEAFF
TRBV5-1	TRBJ2-3	-	CASSLVADTQYF
TRBV28	TRBJ2-7	-	CASRDAGGEQYF
TRBV13	TRBJ1-6	many	CATGISSYNSPLHF
TRBV2	TRBJ2-7	-	CASRGTSYEQYF
TRBV27	TRBJ2-1	-	CASSLYTQVNEQFF
TRBV6-1	TRBJ1-2	-	CASIPDLNYGYTF
TRBV7-2	TRBJ2-7	-	CASSLAGGEYEQYF